Below, one TCR beta chain is given with its context. Reanalyzing the 5' RACE reads, TCRdb keeps one entry per CDR3 protein, without DNA. Its listing shows around 280,000 distinct CDR3 sequences. CDR3 length equals 13 residues. Germline V gives CDR1 MDHEN, CDR2 SYDVKM. This sample was taken from a study of T cells expressing NK-cell markers. This receptor was obtained from a young man in good health. Sequencing was carried out using blood T cells: a sorted CD56 or NKG2C T cell subset, CD4+ or CD8+ T cells, or bulk PBMC T cells (not recorded which). The chain recombines TRBV28 with TRBJ2-7. Here the CDR3 reads CASSAAENYEQYF.